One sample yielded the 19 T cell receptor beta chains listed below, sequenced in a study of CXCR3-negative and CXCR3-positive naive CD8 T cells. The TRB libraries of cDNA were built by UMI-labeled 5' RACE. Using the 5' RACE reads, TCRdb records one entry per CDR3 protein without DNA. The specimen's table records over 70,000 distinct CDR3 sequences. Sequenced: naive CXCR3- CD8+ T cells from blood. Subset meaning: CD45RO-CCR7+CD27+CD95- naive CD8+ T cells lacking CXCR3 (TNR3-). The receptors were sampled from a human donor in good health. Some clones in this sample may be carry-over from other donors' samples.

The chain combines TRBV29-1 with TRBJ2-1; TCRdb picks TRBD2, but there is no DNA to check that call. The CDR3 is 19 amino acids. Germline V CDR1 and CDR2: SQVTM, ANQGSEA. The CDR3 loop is CSVERGAVGTSGRYNEQFF.

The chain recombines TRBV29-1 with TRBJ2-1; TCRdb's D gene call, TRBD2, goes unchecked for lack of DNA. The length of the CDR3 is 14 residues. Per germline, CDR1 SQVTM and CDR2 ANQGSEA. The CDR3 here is CSAVMREGRNEQFF.

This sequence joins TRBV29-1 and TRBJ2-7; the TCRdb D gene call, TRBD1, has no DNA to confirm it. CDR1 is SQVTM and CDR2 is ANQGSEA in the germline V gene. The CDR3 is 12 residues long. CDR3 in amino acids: CSAQDGSYEQYF.

The CDR3 spells CSVEDRDTGELFF. The V gene is TRBV29-1, the J gene TRBJ2-2. The CDR3 runs 13 residues. Germline V CDR1 and CDR2: SQVTM, ANQGSEA.

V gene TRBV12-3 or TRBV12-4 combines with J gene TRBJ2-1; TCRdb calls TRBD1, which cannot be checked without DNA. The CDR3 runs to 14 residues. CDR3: CASSFGTGAYEQFF.

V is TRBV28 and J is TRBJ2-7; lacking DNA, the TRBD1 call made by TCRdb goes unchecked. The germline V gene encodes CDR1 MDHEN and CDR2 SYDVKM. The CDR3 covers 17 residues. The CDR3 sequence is CASSLSSTGSVGYEQYF.

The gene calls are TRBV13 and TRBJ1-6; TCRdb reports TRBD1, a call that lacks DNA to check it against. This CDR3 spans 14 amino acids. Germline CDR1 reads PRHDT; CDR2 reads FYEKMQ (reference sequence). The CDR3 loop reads CASSHGQESSPLHF.

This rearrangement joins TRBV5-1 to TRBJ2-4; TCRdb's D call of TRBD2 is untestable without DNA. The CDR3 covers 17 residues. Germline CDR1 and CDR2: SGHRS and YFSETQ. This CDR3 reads CASSLAWEGLAKNIQYF.

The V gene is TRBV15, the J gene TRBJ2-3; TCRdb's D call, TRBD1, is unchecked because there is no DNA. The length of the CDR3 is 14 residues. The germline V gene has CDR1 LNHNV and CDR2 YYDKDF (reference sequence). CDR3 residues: CATSRGVGTGGHGF.

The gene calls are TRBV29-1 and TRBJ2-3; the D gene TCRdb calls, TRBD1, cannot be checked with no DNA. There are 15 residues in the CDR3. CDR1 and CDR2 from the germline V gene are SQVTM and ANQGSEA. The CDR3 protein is CSVEGDRTSTDTQYF.

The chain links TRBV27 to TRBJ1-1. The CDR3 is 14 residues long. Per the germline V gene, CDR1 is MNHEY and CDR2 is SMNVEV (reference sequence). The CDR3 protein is CASSLSDGNTEAFF.

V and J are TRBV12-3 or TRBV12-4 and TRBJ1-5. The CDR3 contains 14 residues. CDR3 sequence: CASSLAPTGQPQHF.

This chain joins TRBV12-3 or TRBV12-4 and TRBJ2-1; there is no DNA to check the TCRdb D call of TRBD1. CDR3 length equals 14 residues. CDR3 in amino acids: CASSFAGGTSEQFF.

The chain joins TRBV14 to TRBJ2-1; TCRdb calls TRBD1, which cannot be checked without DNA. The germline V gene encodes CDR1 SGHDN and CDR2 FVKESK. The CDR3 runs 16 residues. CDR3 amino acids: CASSQTWGHWLNEQFF.

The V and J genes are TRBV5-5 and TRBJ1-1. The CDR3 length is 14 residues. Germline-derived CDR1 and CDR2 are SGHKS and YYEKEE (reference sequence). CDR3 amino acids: CASSLGHLDTEAFF. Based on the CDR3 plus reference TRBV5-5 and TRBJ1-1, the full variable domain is DAGVTQSPTHLIKTRGQQVTLRCSPISGHKSVSWYQQVLGQGPQFIFQYYEKEERGRGNFPDRFSARQFPNYSSELNVNALLLGDSALYLCASSLGHLDTEAFFGQGTRLTVV.

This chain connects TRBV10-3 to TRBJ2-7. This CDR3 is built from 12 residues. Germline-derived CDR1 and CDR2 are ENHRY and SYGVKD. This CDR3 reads CAISETRYEQYF.

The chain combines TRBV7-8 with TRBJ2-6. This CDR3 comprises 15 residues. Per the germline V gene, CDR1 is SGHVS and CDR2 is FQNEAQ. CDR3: CASSLLGSGANVLTF.

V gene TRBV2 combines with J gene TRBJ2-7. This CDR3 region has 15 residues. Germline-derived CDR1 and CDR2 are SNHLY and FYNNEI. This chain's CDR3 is CASSDSDLNPYEQYF.

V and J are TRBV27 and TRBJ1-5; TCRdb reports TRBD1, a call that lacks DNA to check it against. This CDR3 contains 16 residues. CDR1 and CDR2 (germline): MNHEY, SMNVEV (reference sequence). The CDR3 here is CASSPTGGRVNQPQHF.